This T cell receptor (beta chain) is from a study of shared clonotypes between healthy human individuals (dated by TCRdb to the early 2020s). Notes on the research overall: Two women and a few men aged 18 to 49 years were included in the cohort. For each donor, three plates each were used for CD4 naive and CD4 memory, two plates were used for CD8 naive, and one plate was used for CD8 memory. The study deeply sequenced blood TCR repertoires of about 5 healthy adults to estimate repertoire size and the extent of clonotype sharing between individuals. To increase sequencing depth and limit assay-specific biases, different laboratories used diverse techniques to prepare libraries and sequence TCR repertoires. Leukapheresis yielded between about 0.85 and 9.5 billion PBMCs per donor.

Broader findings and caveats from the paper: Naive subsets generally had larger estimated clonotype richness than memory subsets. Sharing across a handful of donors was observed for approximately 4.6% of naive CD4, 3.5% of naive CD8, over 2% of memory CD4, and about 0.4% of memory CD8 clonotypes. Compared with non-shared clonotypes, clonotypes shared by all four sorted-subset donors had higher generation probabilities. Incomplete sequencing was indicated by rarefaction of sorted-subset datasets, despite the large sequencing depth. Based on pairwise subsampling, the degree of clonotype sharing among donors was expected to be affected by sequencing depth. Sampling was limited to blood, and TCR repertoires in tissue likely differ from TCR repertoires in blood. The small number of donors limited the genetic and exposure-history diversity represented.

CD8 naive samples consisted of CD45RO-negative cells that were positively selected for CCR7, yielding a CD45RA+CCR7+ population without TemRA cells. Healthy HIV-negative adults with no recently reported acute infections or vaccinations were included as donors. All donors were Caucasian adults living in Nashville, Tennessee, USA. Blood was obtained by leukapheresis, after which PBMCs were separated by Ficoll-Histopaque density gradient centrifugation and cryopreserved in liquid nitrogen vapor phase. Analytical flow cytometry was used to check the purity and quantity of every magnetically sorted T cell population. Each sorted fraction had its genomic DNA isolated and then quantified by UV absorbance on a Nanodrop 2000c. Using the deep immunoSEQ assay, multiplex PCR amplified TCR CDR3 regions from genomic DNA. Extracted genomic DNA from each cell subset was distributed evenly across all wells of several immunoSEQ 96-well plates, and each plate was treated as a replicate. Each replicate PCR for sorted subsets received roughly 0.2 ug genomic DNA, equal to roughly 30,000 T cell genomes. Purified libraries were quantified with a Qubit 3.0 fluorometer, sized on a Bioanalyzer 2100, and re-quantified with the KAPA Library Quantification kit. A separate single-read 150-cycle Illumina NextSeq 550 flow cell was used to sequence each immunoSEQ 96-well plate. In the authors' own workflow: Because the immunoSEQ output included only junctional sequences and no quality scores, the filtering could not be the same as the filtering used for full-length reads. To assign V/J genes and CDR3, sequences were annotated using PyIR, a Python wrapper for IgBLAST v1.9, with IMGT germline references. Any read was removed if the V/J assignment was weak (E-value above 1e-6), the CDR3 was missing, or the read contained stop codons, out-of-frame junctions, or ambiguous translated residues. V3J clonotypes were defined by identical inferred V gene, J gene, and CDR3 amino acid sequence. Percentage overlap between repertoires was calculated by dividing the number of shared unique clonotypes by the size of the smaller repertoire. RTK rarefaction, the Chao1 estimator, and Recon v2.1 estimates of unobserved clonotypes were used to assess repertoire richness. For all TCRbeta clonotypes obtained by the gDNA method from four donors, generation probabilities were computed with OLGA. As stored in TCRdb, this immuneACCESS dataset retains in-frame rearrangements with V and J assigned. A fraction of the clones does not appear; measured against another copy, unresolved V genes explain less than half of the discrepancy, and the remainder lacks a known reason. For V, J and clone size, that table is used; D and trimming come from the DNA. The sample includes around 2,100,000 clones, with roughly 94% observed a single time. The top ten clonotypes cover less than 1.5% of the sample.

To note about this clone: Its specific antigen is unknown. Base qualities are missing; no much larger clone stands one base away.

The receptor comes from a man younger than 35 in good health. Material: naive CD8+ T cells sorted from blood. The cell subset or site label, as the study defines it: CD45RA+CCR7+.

The nucleotide sequence reads as follows: TGTGCCAGCAGCTACGGGGGTGGACTTGATGGGAATGAGCAGTTCTTC. This gives the protein CASSYGGGLDGNEQFF. This chain joins TRBV5-4 to TRBJ2-1; D gene: possibly TRBD2, on 6 matching bases. The germline V gene (reference sequence) gives CDR1 as SGHNT and CDR2 as YYREEE. The germline ends are 20 bases apart after V is trimmed by 3 bases and J by 7 bases. Taken from cysteine to phenylalanine, the CDR3 has 16 residues. CDR3 DNA only is kept here, 48 bases in frame from base 1.